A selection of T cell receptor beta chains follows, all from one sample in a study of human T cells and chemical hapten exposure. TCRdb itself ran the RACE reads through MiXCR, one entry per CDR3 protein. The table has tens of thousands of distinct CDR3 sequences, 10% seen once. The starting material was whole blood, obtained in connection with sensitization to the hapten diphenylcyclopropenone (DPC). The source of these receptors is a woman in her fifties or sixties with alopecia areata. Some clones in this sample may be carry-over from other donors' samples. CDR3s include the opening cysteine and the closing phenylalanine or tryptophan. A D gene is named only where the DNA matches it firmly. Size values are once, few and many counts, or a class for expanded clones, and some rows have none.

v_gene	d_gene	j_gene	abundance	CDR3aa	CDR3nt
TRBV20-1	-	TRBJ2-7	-	CSASSFDFEQYF	TGCAGTGCTAGTTCTTTCGACTTCGAGCAGTACTTC
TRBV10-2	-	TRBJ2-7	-	CASRRVAETYEQYF	TGCGCCAGCAGAAGGGTAGCGGAAACCTACGAGCAGTACTTC
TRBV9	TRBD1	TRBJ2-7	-	CASSAERDRTEQYF	TGTGCCAGCAGCGCAGAGAGGGACAGGACCGAGCAGTACTTC
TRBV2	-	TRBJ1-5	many	CASTFYSNQPQHF	TGTGCCAGCACCTTCTATAGCAATCAGCCCCAGCATTTT
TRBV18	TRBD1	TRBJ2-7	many	CASSPRGQGADEQYF	TGTGCCAGCTCACCACGGGGACAGGGGGCTGACGAGCAGTACTTC
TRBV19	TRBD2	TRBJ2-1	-	CASSIREGPNEQFF	TGTGCCAGTAGTATCCGGGAGGGCCCCAATGAGCAGTTCTTC
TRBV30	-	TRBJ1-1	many	CAWSVRNTEAFF	TGTGCCTGGAGTGTCAGGAACACTGAAGCTTTCTTT
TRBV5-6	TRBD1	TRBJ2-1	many	CASSLPPGQGADNEQFF	TGTGCCAGCAGCTTGCCTCCGGGACAGGGGGCAGACAATGAGCAGTTCTTC
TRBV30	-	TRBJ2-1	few	CAWDTIGTLVLFF	TGTGCCTGGGATACAATTGGGACCCTGGTCCTGTTCTTC
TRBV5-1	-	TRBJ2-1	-	CASSASGVWNEQFF	TGCGCCAGCAGCGCTTCCGGGGTGTGGAATGAGCAGTTCTTC
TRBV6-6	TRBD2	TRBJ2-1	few	CASSGQAGRGSYNEQFF	TGTGCCAGCAGTGGCCAAGCGGGGCGAGGCTCCTACAATGAGCAGTTCTTC
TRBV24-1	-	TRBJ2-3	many	CATSDFSRGRRHTDTQYF	TGTGCCACCAGTGATTTTTCTAGAGGGCGGCGCCACACAGATACGCAGTATTTT
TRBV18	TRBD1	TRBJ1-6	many	CASSPVPTGERSYNSPLHF	TGTGCCAGCTCACCTGTCCCTACAGGGGAGCGGTCCTATAATTCACCCCTCCACTTT
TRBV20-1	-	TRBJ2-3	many	CSAREPAGSTDTQYF	TGCAGTGCTAGAGAACCAGCGGGTAGCACAGATACGCAGTATTTT
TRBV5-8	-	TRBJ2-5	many	CASSLEDSLRETQYF	TGTGCCAGCAGCTTGGAGGACTCCCTCCGAGAGACCCAGTACTTC
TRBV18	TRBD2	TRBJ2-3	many	CASSLPPSGIRTDTQYF	TGTGCCAGCTCACTCCCTCCAAGCGGGATTCGGACAGATACGCAGTATTTT
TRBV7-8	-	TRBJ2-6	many	CASSLGPSGANVLTF	TGTGCCAGCAGCCTCGGTCCCTCTGGGGCCAACGTCCTGACTTTC
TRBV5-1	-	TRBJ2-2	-	CASSLGGAGELFF	TGCGCCAGCAGCTTGGGCGGAGCCGGGGAGCTGTTTTTT
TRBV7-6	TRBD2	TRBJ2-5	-	CASSLGASGQETQYF	TGTGCCAGCAGCTTAGGTGCTAGCGGCCAAGAGACCCAGTACTTC
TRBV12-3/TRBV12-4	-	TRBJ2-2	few	CASSFRENTGELFF	TGTGCCAGCAGTTTTCGGGAAAACACCGGGGAGCTGTTTTTT
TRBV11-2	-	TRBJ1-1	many	CASSLVPGEDTEAFF	TGTGCCAGCAGCTTAGTCCCAGGCGAGGACACTGAAGCTTTCTTT
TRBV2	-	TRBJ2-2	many	CASSERGGTNTGELFF	TGTGCCAGCAGTGAACGAGGGGGTACGAACACCGGGGAGCTGTTTTTT
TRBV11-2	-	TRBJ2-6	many	CASSSYSTWGPGANVLTF	TGTGCCAGCAGCTCCTACTCCACTTGGGGGCCTGGGGCCAACGTCCTGACTTTC
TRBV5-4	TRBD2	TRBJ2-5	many	CASSRERGGETQYF	TGTGCCAGCAGCAGAGAGCGGGGAGGGGAGACCCAGTACTTC
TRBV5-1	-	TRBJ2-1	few	CASSLGFTNEQFF	TGCGCCAGCAGCTTGGGCTTTACAAATGAGCAGTTCTTC
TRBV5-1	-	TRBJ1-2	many	CASRDNVGYTF	TGCGCCAGCAGGGACAATGTTGGCTACACCTTC
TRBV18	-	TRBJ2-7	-	CASSLVGTRYEQYF	TGTGCCAGCTCACTGGTGGGCACGCGCTACGAGCAGTACTTC
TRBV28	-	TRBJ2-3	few	CASSFGIGPDTQYF	TGTGCCAGCAGTTTTGGTATAGGACCAGATACGCAGTATTTT
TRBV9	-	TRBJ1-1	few	CASSVTMQGEAFF	TGTGCCAGCAGCGTAACAATGCAGGGTGAAGCTTTCTTT
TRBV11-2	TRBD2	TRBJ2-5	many	CASSSLAIQETQYF	TGTGCCAGCAGCTCACTAGCGATCCAAGAGACCCAGTACTTC
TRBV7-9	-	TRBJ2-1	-	CASSPPTSNEQFF	TGTGCCAGCAGCCCCCCCACATCAAATGAGCAGTTCTTC
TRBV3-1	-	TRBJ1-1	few	CASSQGAGRTEAFF	TGTGCCAGCAGCCAAGGGGCGGGCCGAACTGAAGCTTTCTTT
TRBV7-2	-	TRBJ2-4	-	CASSLAGGVGIQYF	TGTGCCAGCAGCTTAGCGGGAGGTGTTGGCATTCAGTACTTC
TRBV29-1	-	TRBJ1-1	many	CSVESNTEAFF	TGCAGCGTTGAATCGAACACTGAAGCTTTCTTT
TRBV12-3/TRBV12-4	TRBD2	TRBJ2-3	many	CASRRSGRAEDTQYF	TGTGCCAGCAGGCGTAGCGGGAGGGCCGAAGATACGCAGTATTTT
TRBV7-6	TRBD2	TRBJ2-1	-	CASSSTGLANNEQFF	TGTGCCAGCAGCTCCACGGGACTAGCGAACAATGAGCAGTTCTTC
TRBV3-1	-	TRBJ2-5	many	CASSQAAAETQYF	TGTGCCAGCAGCCAAGCGGCCGCAGAGACCCAGTACTTC
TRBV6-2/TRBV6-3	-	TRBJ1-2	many	CASFYTGYGYTF	TGTGCCAGCTTTTACACAGGATATGGCTACACCTTC
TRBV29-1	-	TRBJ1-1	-	CSVADSVNTEAFF	TGCAGCGTCGCAGACAGTGTGAACACTGAAGCTTTCTTT
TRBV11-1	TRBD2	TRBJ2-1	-	CASSLGRTAGEGQYNEQFF	TGTGCCAGCAGCTTAGGGAGGACGGCGGGAGAAGGACAATACAATGAGCAGTTCTTC
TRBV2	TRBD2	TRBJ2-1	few	CASRPRLAGGPREQFF	TGTGCCAGCAGACCCCGACTAGCGGGAGGGCCCCGTGAGCAGTTCTTC
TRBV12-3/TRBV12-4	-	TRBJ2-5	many	CASSPTEETQYF	TGTGCCAGCAGTCCGACGGAAGAGACCCAGTACTTC
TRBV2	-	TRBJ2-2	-	CASSKERGNTGELFF	TGTGCCAGCAGCAAAGAACGGGGAAACACCGGGGAGCTGTTTTTT
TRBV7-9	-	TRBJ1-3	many	CASSLGNTIYF	TGTGCCAGCAGCTTAGGAAACACCATATATTTT
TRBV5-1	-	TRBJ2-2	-	CASSFLSDSGELFF	TGCGCCAGCAGCTTCTTGTCGGACTCCGGGGAGCTGTTTTTT
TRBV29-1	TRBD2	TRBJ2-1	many	CSVASGRAYEQFF	TGCAGCGTTGCCAGCGGGAGGGCCTATGAGCAGTTCTTC